A selection of T cell receptor beta chains follows, all from one sample in a study of identical twins. Via MiXCR, TCRdb re-called the 5' RACE reads, giving one row per CDR3 protein. The table has hundreds of thousands of distinct CDR3 sequences, approximately 6% seen once. The sequencing sample was made of naive T cells sorted from blood. All receptors derive from a man between 18 and 35 years old in good health. The CDR3 runs from the conserved cysteine through the conserved F or W. Each record gives: V gene, D gene, J gene, clone size, CDR3 DNA, CDR3 protein. The D gene is left open where the match is weak. Where a row states a size, it is once, few, many or the class of an expanded clone; other rows omit it.

>TRBV2|TRBD1|TRBJ2-7|few
TGTGCCAGCATTCCGGACAGGGTAGGGGCCTACGAGCAGTACTTC
CASIPDRVGAYEQYF
>TRBV20-1|-|TRBJ1-5|many
TGCAGTGCTAGAGAAGGGGGGCTAGGCAATCAGCCCCAGCATTTT
CSAREGGLGNQPQHF
>TRBV20-1|-|TRBJ2-7|many
TGCAGTGCTAGAGATTCCCGGGAGCTCTACGAGCAGTACTTC
CSARDSRELYEQYF
>TRBV5-1|-|TRBJ2-3|-
TGCGCCAGCAGCTTGGAAGGACTGCGAAGGGAGGATACGCAGTATTTT
CASSLEGLRREDTQYF
>TRBV7-2|-|TRBJ2-1|-
TGTGCCAGCAGCTTAGAGCTTCTAGCTCCCGACAATGAGCAGTTCTTC
CASSLELLAPDNEQFF
>TRBV29-1|-|TRBJ2-7|many
TGCAGCGTTGCCCCCCCTCCTACCTACGAGCAGTACTTC
CSVAPPPTYEQYF
>TRBV28|-|TRBJ2-5|many
TGTGCCAGCAGTTTATTAAGGGGCCGATACCAAGAGACCCAGTACTTC
CASSLLRGRYQETQYF
>TRBV5-1|-|TRBJ2-7|many
TGCGCCAGCAGCTCCGGACAGCACTCCTACGAGCAGTACTTC
CASSSGQHSYEQYF
>TRBV2|TRBD2|TRBJ2-5|-
TGTGCCAGTAAAGGGACTAGCGGGTTCCAAGAGACCCAGTACTTC
CASKGTSGFQETQYF
>TRBV2|-|TRBJ2-1|few
TGTGCCAGCAGTGAAGTAGGGTCCCATGAGCAGTTCTTC
CASSEVGSHEQFF
>TRBV20-1|-|TRBJ1-4|many
TGCAGTGCGAGGACCCAGGTTGCAACTAATGAAAAACTGTTTTTT
CSARTQVATNEKLFF
>TRBV5-1|TRBD2|TRBJ2-1|many
TGCGCCAGCAGCGCACTAGCGGGAGGAAACAATGAGCAGTTCTTC
CASSALAGGNNEQFF
>TRBV27|-|TRBJ2-2|many
TGTGCCAGCAGTTTTGTCCCCAGGACCGGGGAGCTGTTTTTT
CASSFVPRTGELFF
>TRBV7-2|-|TRBJ1-2|many
TGTGCCAGCAGCTCGGGGGCGCAGAACTATGGCTACACCTTC
CASSSGAQNYGYTF
>TRBV30|-|TRBJ2-1|-
TGTGCCTGGAGTGTAGACAGTGCGGATGAGCAGTTCTTC
CAWSVDSADEQFF
>TRBV5-6|TRBD2|TRBJ2-1|many
TGTGCCAGCAGCGTCCAGCGGGAGTATAGGTTCTTC
CASSVQREYRFF
>TRBV2|-|TRBJ2-5|-
TGTGCCAGCAGTACCGGGACGCTCCAAGAGACCCAGTACTTC
CASSTGTLQETQYF
>TRBV6-2/TRBV6-3|-|TRBJ2-7|few
TGTGCCAGCAGGTGGGCGAATTACGAGCAGTACTTC
CASRWANYEQYF
>TRBV7-9|-|TRBJ2-2|-
TGTGCCAGCAGCTTATTTCAGAACACCGGGGAGCTGTTTTTT
CASSLFQNTGELFF
>TRBV12-3/TRBV12-4|-|TRBJ1-2|many
TGTGCCAGCAGTTTAGGAGGCGGCTACACCTTC
CASSLGGGYTF
>TRBV9|-|TRBJ1-5|few
TGTGCCAGCAGCGTACAAAGGGGTAACAAGGGGCCCCAGCATTTT
CASSVQRGNKGPQHF
>TRBV29-1|TRBD2|TRBJ2-1|many
TGCAGCGGGAGAGATGGACTAGCCAACAATGAGCAGTTCTTC
CSGRDGLANNEQFF
>TRBV6-5|-|TRBJ1-1|many
TGTGCCAGCAGTTACTCGTTCCGGCAGACCACTGAAGCTTTCTTT
CASSYSFRQTTEAFF
>TRBV7-9|TRBD2|TRBJ2-1|few
TGTGCCAGCATCGTAGCGGGGATAGGTTCCTACAATGAGCAGTTCTTC
CASIVAGIGSYNEQFF
>TRBV6-1|-|TRBJ2-1|few
TGTGCCAGCAGTGAAGGCGCGACAGACTACAATGAGCAGTTCTTC
CASSEGATDYNEQFF
>TRBV7-9|-|TRBJ2-7|few
TGTGCCAGCACCGATTCTAGATCCCTCTACGAGCAGTACTTC
CASTDSRSLYEQYF
>TRBV12-3/TRBV12-4|-|TRBJ1-3|few
TGTGCCAGCAGCCGATGGGACAAGAGCTCTGGAAACACCATATATTTT
CASSRWDKSSGNTIYF
>TRBV10-3|-|TRBJ2-2|-
TGTGCCATCAGTGACAGGGCGTCTTCCGGGGAGCTGTTTTTT
CAISDRASSGELFF
>TRBV12-3/TRBV12-4|-|TRBJ2-1|many
TGTGCCAGCAGTTTAGGTTATGGGGCCCACAATGAGCAGTTCTTC
CASSLGYGAHNEQFF
>TRBV20-1|TRBD2|TRBJ2-5|-
TGCAGTGCTAGCTACGCGGGAGGACAAGAGACCCAGTACTTC
CSASYAGGQETQYF
>TRBV7-2|TRBD1|TRBJ1-2|-
TGTGCCAGCAGCTTAGGGCTAGGGGGCTCGTCCAACTATGGCTACACCTTC
CASSLGLGGSSNYGYTF
>TRBV4-2|TRBD2|TRBJ2-3|-
TGTGCCAGCAGCCAAGCCCCTTTTGGGACTAGCCCAGATACGCAGTATTTT
CASSQAPFGTSPDTQYF
>TRBV7-9|-|TRBJ2-1|many
TGTGCCAGCAGCCGCACTCCGAACAATGAGCAGTTCTTC
CASSRTPNNEQFF
>TRBV24-1|-|TRBJ2-5|many
TGTGCCACCAGTGATTTGCATTCCCGAGGAGAGACCCAGTACTTC
CATSDLHSRGETQYF
>TRBV12-3/TRBV12-4|TRBD2|TRBJ2-7|few
TGTGCCAGCAGTTTAGGACGGGGGGGAAGCGAGCAGTACTTC
CASSLGRGGSEQYF
>TRBV30|-|TRBJ2-3|few
TGTGCCTGGAGCACCCGTTCGGGCGCGCTCGATACGCAGTATTTT
CAWSTRSGALDTQYF
>TRBV10-3|-|TRBJ2-2|many
TGTGCCATCAGTGAGATTACAAGTGTTAACACCGGGGAGCTGTTTTTT
CAISEITSVNTGELFF
>TRBV7-8|-|TRBJ2-1|many
TGTGCCAGCAGCTTAGTTCTGGTGGCGGCGGACCGTCTGTACAATGAGCAGTTCTTC
CASSLVLVAADRLYNEQFF
>TRBV7-2|-|TRBJ2-2|few
TGTGCCAGCAGCTCGGACGGATTTAACACCGGGGAGCTGTTTTTT
CASSSDGFNTGELFF
>TRBV20-1|-|TRBJ2-7|many
TGCAGTGCAAGACCTTGGACGGAGAGCTCCTACGAGCAGTACTTC
CSARPWTESSYEQYF
>TRBV30|-|TRBJ2-7|few
TGTGCTCTGGATATCCTACCCTCATGGGAGCAGTACTTC
CALDILPSWEQYF
>TRBV9|TRBD1|TRBJ2-7|few
TGTGCCAGCAGCGCTGGACGACAGGGGGCTTACTACGAGCAGTACTTC
CASSAGRQGAYYEQYF
>TRBV10-3|-|TRBJ2-5|few
TGTGCCACGCGGTCCGGGGCTACGCAAGAGACCCAGTACTTC
CATRSGATQETQYF
>TRBV12-3/TRBV12-4|-|TRBJ2-5|many
TGTGCCAGCAGTTTCGAGCGGGCTGAGACCCAGTACTTC
CASSFERAETQYF
>TRBV6-5|-|TRBJ1-5|many
TGTGCCAGCAGTTACTCTCTGGAAGATCAGCCCCAGCATTTT
CASSYSLEDQPQHF
>TRBV12-3/TRBV12-4|TRBD1|TRBJ2-3|-
TGTGCCAGCAGCCCGTTATCAGGGGGCAGAGATACGCAGTATTTT
CASSPLSGGRDTQYF
>TRBV28|-|TRBJ2-5|-
TGTGCCAGCAGTTCTCCACAGGGAATAGTATTAGAGACCCAGTACTTC
CASSSPQGIVLETQYF
>TRBV7-9|TRBD1|TRBJ2-3|many
TGTGCCAGCAGCCCAACAGGGGGTACGCAGTATTTT
CASSPTGGTQYF
>TRBV7-2|-|TRBJ2-2|-
TGTGCCAGCAGCCCGCATCACATAACGAACACCGGGGAGCTGTTTTTT
CASSPHHITNTGELFF
>TRBV27|-|TRBJ2-2|many
TGTGCCAGCAGTCCCTTAGACAGGTCCCCCGGGGAGCTGTTTTTT
CASSPLDRSPGELFF
>TRBV5-1|-|TRBJ2-6|few
TGCGCCAGCAGCTCACGAAGACTTGACGATGGCTCTGGGGCCAACGTCCTGACTTTC
CASSSRRLDDGSGANVLTF
>TRBV2|TRBD2|TRBJ2-3|-
TGTGCCAGCAGCGGACTAGCGGGACTCACAGATACGCAGTATTTT
CASSGLAGLTDTQYF
>TRBV20-1|TRBD1|TRBJ1-5|-
TGCAGTGCTAGAGACGACAGGGGAAATCAGCCCCAGCATTTT
CSARDDRGNQPQHF
>TRBV4-2|-|TRBJ2-7|many
TGTGCCAGCAGCCAAGAAGTCTTACTAATCTCCTACGAGCAGTACTTC
CASSQEVLLISYEQYF
>TRBV5-1|-|TRBJ2-7|few
TGCGCCAGTTGGGACTCGTCCACCTACGAGCAGTACTTC
CASWDSSTYEQYF